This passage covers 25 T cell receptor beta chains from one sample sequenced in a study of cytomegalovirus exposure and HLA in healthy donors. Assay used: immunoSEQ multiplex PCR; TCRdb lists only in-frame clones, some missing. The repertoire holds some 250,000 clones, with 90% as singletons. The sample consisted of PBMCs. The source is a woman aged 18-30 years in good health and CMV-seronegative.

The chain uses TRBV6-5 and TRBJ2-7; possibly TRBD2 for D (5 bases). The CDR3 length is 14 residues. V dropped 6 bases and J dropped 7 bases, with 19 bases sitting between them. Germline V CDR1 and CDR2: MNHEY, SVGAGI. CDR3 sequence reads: CASSPRARSYEQYV. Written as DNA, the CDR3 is TGTGCCAGCAGCCCGAGGGCCCGGTCTTATGAGCAGTACGTC.

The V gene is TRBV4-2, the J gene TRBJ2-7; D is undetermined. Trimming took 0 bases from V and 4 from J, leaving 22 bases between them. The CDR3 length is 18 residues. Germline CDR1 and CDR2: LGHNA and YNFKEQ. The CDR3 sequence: CASSQDQGTKELSYEQYF. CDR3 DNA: TGTGCCAGCAGCCAAGATCAAGGAACGAAGGAGTTGTCGTACGAGCAGTACTTC.

CDR3 loop: CASSEEGGAGTEAFF. In nucleotides, the CDR3 is TGTGCCAGCAGTGAAGAGGGGGGGGCCGGCACTGAAGCTTTCTTT. V usage is TRBV2 and J usage is TRBJ1-1; the D gene is possibly TRBD1 (6 bases). This CDR3 contains 15 residues. Germline assignment: CDR1 SNHLY and CDR2 FYNNEI. V dropped 1 base and J dropped 4 bases, with 13 bases sitting between them.

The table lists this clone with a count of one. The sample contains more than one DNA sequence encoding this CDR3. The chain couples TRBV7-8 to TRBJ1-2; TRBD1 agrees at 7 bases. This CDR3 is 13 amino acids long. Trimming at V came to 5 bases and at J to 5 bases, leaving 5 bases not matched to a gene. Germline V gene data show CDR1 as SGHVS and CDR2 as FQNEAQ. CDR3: CASSPRDSYGYTF. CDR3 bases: TGTGCCAGCAGCCCCCGGGACAGTTATGGCTACACCTTC.

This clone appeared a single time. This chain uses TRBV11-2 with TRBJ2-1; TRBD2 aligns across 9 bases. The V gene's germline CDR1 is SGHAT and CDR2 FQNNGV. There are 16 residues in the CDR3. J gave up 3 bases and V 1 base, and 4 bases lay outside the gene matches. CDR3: CASSLGLAGNYNEQFF. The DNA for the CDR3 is TGTGCCAGCAGCTTAGGTCTAGCGGGAAACTACAATGAGCAGTTCTTC. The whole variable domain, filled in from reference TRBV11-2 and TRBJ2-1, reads EAGVAQSPRYKIIEKRQSVAFWCNPISGHATLYWYQQILGQGPKLLIQFQNNGVVDDSQLPKDRFSAERLKGVDSTLKIQPAKLEDSAVYLCASSLGLAGNYNEQFFGPGTRLTVL.

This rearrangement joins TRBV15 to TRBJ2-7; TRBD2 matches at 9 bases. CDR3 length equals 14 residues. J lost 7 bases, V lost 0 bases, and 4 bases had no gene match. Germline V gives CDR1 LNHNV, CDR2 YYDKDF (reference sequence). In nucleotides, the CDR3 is TGTGCCACCAGCAGAGATAGGCTAGCGGGGGAGCAGTACTTC. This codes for CATSRDRLAGEQYF.

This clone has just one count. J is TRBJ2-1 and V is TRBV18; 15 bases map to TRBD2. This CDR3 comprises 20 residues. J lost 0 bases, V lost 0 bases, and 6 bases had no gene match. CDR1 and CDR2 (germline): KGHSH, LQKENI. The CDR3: CASSPPVGLAGGHSYNEQFF. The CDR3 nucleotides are TGTGCCAGCTCACCACCCGTGGGACTAGCGGGGGGACACTCCTACAATGAGCAGTTCTTC.

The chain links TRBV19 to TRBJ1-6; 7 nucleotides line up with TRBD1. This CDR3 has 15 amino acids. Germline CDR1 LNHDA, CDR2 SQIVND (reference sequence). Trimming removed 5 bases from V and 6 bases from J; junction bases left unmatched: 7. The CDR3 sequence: CASSYTGVRNSPLHF. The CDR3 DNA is TGTGCCAGTAGTTACACAGGGGTTCGTAATTCACCCCTCCACTTT.

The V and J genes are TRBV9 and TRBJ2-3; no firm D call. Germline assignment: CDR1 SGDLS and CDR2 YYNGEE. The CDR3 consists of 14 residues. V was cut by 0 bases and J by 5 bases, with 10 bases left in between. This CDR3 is CASSVVGVRDTQYF. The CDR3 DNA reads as TGTGCCAGCAGCGTAGTTGGTGTGAGAGATACGCAGTATTTT.

The CDR3 protein is CASTTLLPGDYNEQFF. The CDR3 region has the DNA TGCGCCAGCACTACACTTCTACCGGGGGACTACAATGAGCAGTTCTTC. The chain employs TRBV10-2 and TRBJ2-1, with a possible D match to TRBD2 (6 bases). This CDR3 has 16 residues. Trimming left V 7 bases short and J 3 bases short, with 19 bases between. Per germline, CDR1 WSHSY and CDR2 SAAADI.

This CDR3 is CAWNSVRDRETKNYGYTF. The CDR3 nucleotides read TGTGCCTGGAATAGTGTACGGGACAGGGAAACCAAAAACTATGGCTACACCTTC. The V gene is TRBV30, the J gene TRBJ1-2, with 9 bases aligning to TRBD1. The CDR3 has 18 residues. Trimming removed 4 bases from V and 2 bases from J; junction bases left unmatched: 17. The germline gives CDR1 GTSNPN, CDR2 SVGIG (reference sequence).

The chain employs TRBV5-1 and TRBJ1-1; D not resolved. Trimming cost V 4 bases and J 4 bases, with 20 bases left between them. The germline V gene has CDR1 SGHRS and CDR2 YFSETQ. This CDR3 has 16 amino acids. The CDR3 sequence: CASSPPGRDGITEAFF. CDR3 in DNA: TGCGCCAGCAGCCCCCCGGGGAGGGATGGAATCACTGAAGCTTTCTTT.

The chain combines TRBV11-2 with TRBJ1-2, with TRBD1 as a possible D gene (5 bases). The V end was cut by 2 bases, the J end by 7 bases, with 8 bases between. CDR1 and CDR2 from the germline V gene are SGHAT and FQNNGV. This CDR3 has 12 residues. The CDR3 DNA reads TGTGCCAGCAGCTTATTAGGGGCTGGCTACACCTTC. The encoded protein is CASSLLGAGYTF. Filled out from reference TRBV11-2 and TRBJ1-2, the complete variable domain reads EAGVAQSPRYKIIEKRQSVAFWCNPISGHATLYWYQQILGQGPKLLIQFQNNGVVDDSQLPKDRFSAERLKGVDSTLKIQPAKLEDSAVYLCASSLLGAGYTFGSGTRLTVV.

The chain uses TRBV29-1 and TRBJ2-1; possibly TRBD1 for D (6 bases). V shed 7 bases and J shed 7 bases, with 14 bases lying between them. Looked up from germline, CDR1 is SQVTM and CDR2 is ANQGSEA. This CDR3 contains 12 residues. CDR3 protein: CSACPDRNEQFF. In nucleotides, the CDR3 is TGCAGCGCCTGCCCGGACAGAAATGAGCAGTTCTTC.

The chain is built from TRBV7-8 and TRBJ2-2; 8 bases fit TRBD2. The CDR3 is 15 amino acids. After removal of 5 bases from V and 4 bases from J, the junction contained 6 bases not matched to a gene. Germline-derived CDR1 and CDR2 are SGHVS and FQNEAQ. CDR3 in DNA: TGTGCCAGCAGCCCAGTGGGACTAGTCACCGGGGAGCTGTTTTTT. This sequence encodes CASSPVGLVTGELFF.

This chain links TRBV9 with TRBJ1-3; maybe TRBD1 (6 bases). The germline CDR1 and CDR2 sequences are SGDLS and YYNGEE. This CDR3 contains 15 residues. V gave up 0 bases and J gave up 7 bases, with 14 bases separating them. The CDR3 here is CASSVDSQGWNTIYF. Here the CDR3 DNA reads TGTGCCAGCAGCGTAGATTCGCAGGGGTGGAACACCATATATTTT.

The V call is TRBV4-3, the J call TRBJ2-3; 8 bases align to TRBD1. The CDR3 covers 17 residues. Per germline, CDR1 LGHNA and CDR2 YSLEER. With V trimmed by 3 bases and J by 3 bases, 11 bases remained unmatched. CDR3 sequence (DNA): TGCGCCAGCAGCCACGGACCACAGGGGGATCTGACAGATACGCAGTATTTT. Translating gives CASSHGPQGDLTDTQYF.

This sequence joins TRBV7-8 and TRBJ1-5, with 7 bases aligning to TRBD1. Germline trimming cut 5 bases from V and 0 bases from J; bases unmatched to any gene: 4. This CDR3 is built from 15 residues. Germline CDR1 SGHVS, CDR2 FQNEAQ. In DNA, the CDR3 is TGTGCCAGCAGCCTGGGGACAGTTAGCAATCAGCCCCAGCATTTT. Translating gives CASSLGTVSNQPQHF.

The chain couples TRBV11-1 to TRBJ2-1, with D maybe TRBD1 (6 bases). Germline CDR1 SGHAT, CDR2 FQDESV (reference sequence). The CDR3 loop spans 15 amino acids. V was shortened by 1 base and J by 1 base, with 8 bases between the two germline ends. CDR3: CASSLVGTSYNEQFF. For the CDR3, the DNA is TGTGCCAGCAGCTTAGTCGGGACATCCTACAATGAGCAGTTCTTC.

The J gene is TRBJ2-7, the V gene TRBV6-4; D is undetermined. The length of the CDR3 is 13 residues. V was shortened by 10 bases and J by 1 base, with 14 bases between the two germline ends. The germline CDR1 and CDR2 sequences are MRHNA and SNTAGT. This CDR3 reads CAIERGKSYEQYV. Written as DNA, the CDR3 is TGTGCCATCGAGAGAGGCAAATCCTACGAGCAGTACGTC.

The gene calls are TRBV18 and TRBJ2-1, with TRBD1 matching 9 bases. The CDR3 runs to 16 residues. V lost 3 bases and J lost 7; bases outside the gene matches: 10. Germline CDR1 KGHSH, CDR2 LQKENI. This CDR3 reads CASSPPKRQGVNEQFF. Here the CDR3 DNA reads TGTGCCAGCTCACCCCCTAAGAGACAGGGGGTAAATGAGCAGTTCTTC.

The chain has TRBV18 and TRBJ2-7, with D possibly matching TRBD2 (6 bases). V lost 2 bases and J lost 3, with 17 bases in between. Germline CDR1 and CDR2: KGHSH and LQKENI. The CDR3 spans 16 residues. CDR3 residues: CASSPGGLKIFYEQYF. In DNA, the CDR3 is TGTGCCAGCTCACCAGGGGGACTCAAGATCTTCTACGAGCAGTACTTC.

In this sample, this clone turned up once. CDR3 sequence: CASSYSTPSSYNEQFF. For the CDR3, the DNA is TGTGCCAGCAGTTACTCGACTCCGAGCTCCTACAATGAGCAGTTCTTC. The chain has TRBV6-5 and TRBJ2-1; unclear D gene. The CDR3 has 16 amino acids. V gave up 0 bases and J gave up 0 bases, with 9 bases separating them. Germline CDR1 is MNHEY and CDR2 is SVGAGI.

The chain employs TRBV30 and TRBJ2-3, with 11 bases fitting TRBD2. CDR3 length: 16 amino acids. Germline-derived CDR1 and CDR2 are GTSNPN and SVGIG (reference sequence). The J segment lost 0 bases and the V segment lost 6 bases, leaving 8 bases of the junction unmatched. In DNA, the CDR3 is TGTGCCTGCAATCCACTAGCGGGGGATAGCACAGATACGCAGTATTTT. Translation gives CACNPLAGDSTDTQYF.

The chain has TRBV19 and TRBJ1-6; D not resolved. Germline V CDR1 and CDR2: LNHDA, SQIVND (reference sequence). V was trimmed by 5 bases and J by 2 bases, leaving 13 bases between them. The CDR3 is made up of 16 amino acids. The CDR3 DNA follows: TGTGCCAGTAGTTTCCATGCTACGCCCTATAATTCACCCCTCCACTTT. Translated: CASSFHATPYNSPLHF.